Reported below is one T cell receptor (beta chain). This sample was included in a study of shared clonotypes between healthy human individuals. Every donor was a Caucasian adult from Nashville, Tennessee. In germline, CDR1 is MNHNS, CDR2 SASEGT. There are 15 residues in the CDR3. V gave up 6 bases and J gave up 3 bases, with 18 bases separating them. Clones were read by immunoSEQ multiplex PCR, and TCRdb kept only the in-frame ones, dropping some. Of a few million clones listed, approximately 93% were seen once; the top ten hold approximately 0.4%. What was sequenced was naive CD4+ T cells from PBMCs. Noted subset: CD45RA+ positively selected. The receptor comes from a young man in good health. Some clones in this sample may be carry-over from other donors' samples. This chain connects TRBV6-1 to TRBJ2-7, with D uncertain. The CDR3: CASRDRRTAGYEQYF. CDR3 in DNA: TGTGCCAGCAGGGATCGACGGACGGCCGGCTACGAGCAGTACTTC.